This T cell receptor beta chain was sequenced for a study of T cell responses to AZD1222 COVID-19 vaccine. Study-level points and caveats: Most donors were white British and more were female, and clonal diversity was possibly underestimated.

Note on this clone: Its target is unknown.

Sequenced by immunoSEQ multiplex PCR; TCRdb stores in-frame clones only, minus some. The data hold more than 65,000 clones, with 83% observed a single time. Looked up from germline, CDR1 is MNHNS and CDR2 is SASEGT. The CDR3 covers 15 residues. V was trimmed by 1 base and J by 0 bases, leaving 7 bases between them. The J gene is TRBJ1-3, the V gene TRBV6-1; D ambiguous. The sequenced sample was peripheral blood, obtained 28 days after the second AZD1222 dose. The origin of this receptor is an adult who received the AZD1222 COVID-19 vaccine. DNA of the CDR3: TGTGCCAGCAGTGAAGGCACAAGCTCTGGAAACACCATATATTTT. Amino acids: CASSEGTSSGNTIYF.